A selection of T cell receptor beta chains follows, all from one sample in a study of T-cell reconstitution after alpha-beta-depleted transplantation in children. TCRdb reprocessed the PCR reads via MiXCR and lists one record per CDR3 protein. The sample has 300,000 to 400,000 distinct CDR3 sequences, roughly 15% seen once. Sequencing was performed on PBMCs, taken from the stem cell graft. The receptors here all came from a human donor who donated a stem cell graft to a child with Fanconi anemia. Both conserved end residues are part of each CDR3. D genes are given only for firm matches. A clone size is listed for some rows: how often the clone was seen (once, few, many), or a class if it is expanded.

clone size,J gene,V gene,D gene,CDR3 protein,CDR3 DNA
.,TRBJ1-4,TRBV27,TRBD1,CASSLDRDDEKLFF,TGTGCCAGCAGTTTGGACAGGGATGATGAAAAACTGTTTTTT
.,TRBJ1-1,TRBV18,.,CASSPIRTENTEAFF,TGTGCCAGCTCACCAATCCGGACAGAGAACACTGAAGCTTTCTTT
.,TRBJ1-2,TRBV6-2/TRBV6-3,.,CASSRHDGKINYGYTF,TGTGCCAGCAGCCGCCATGACGGGAAGATAAACTATGGCTACACCTTC
.,TRBJ2-3,TRBV28,TRBD1,CASSSGQNTDTQYF,TGTGCCAGCAGTTCGGGACAGAACACAGATACGCAGTATTTT
.,TRBJ2-3,TRBV4-3,.,CASSQEGDPDTQYF,TGCGCCAGCAGCCAAGAAGGGGATCCAGATACGCAGTATTTT
.,TRBJ2-3,TRBV6-5,.,CASSIGFGTDTQYF,TGTGCCAGCAGTATCGGGTTTGGGACAGATACGCAGTATTTT
few,TRBJ1-2,TRBV7-9,TRBD1,CASTLLGQGTDGYTF,TGTGCCAGCACCCTCCTGGGACAGGGTACCGATGGCTACACCTTC
few,TRBJ1-5,TRBV6-2/TRBV6-3,.,CASSYGTGRGQPQHF,TGTGCCAGCAGTTATGGGACGGGGAGAGGTCAGCCCCAGCATTTT
many,TRBJ2-2,TRBV12-3/TRBV12-4,.,CASSIRTELFF,TGTGCCAGCAGTATTCGTACGGAGCTGTTTTTT
many,TRBJ2-1,TRBV7-2,.,CASSPGPEQFF,TGTGCCAGCAGCCCAGGGCCTGAGCAGTTCTTC
few,TRBJ1-2,TRBV28,.,CASSLQGPYGYTF,TGTGCCAGCAGTTTACAGGGGCCCTATGGCTACACCTTC
few,TRBJ1-5,TRBV5-6,TRBD1,CASSLGAGGFNQPQHF,TGTGCCAGCAGCTTGGGGGCAGGGGGCTTCAATCAGCCCCAGCATTTT
.,TRBJ1-2,TRBV3-1,.,CASSRAIGSSYGYTF,TGTGCCAGCAGCCGAGCCATTGGGAGCTCATATGGCTACACCTTC
few,TRBJ2-3,TRBV28,TRBD2,CASSPDGLATDTQYF,TGTGCCAGCAGTCCAGACGGACTAGCGACAGATACGCAGTATTTT
few,TRBJ2-2,TRBV10-3,TRBD1,CAIGRQGVNTGELFF,TGTGCCATCGGTCGACAGGGCGTCAACACCGGGGAGCTGTTTTTT
.,TRBJ2-3,TRBV18,TRBD1,CASSPNRGRTDTQYF,TGTGCCAGCTCACCGAACAGGGGTAGGACAGATACGCAGTATTTT
few,TRBJ1-5,TRBV28,.,CASSGPQGFGQPQHF,TGTGCCAGCAGTGGACCGCAGGGTTTCGGTCAGCCCCAGCATTTT
.,TRBJ1-2,TRBV29-1,.,CSVDSLFGAYGYTF,TGCAGCGTTGATTCCCTCTTCGGAGCCTATGGCTACACCTTC
few,TRBJ2-3,TRBV7-2,.,CASSFVAALDTQYF,TGTGCCAGCAGCTTCGTAGCGGCACTGGATACGCAGTATTTT
few,TRBJ1-1,TRBV6-5,.,CASSYQTDGTEAFF,TGTGCCAGCAGTTACCAAACGGACGGTACTGAAGCTTTCTTT
many,TRBJ2-1,TRBV9,.,CASSVVRVPYNEQFF,TGTGCCAGCAGCGTAGTCAGGGTCCCCTACAATGAGCAGTTCTTC
.,TRBJ2-1,TRBV6-6,TRBD1,CASSSTGTGQFF,TGTGCCAGCAGTTCGACCGGGACAGGGCAGTTCTTC
.,TRBJ2-3,TRBV29-1,TRBD1,CSVVPGGSTDTQYF,TGCAGCGTTGTTCCAGGGGGAAGCACAGATACGCAGTATTTT
few,TRBJ1-6,TRBV20-1,.,CSARAMSPLHF,TGCAGTGCTAGGGCCATGTCACCCCTCCACTTT
.,TRBJ2-4,TRBV27,.,CASKGSGSQNIQYF,TGTGCCAGCAAAGGTTCAGGGAGTCAAAACATTCAGTACTTC
many,TRBJ2-1,TRBV5-1,.,CASSSLLHEQFF,TGCGCCAGCAGTTCATTGCTCCATGAGCAGTTCTTC
many,TRBJ2-7,TRBV29-1,TRBD2,CSVERGGPLEQYF,TGCAGCGTTGAACGGGGGGGTCCCCTCGAGCAGTACTTC
.,TRBJ2-1,TRBV10-2,.,CASSGRGIALGEQFF,TGCGCCAGCTCGGGACGGGGGATTGCCTTGGGTGAGCAGTTCTTC
once,TRBJ2-3,TRBV28,TRBD1,CASSSPGQASTDTQYF,TGTGCCAGCAGTTCACCGGGACAGGCCAGCACAGATACGCAGTATTTT
once,TRBJ2-5,TRBV2,.,CASKGDGETQYF,TGTGCCAGCAAAGGGGACGGAGAGACCCAGTACTTC
many,TRBJ2-3,TRBV29-1,TRBD1,CSVLGTGHSTDTQYF,TGCAGCGTCCTAGGGACAGGACATAGCACAGATACGCAGTATTTT
.,TRBJ1-5,TRBV28,TRBD1,CASTKTGGGNQPQHF,TGTGCCAGCACTAAAACAGGGGGGGGCAATCAGCCCCAGCATTTT
.,TRBJ2-5,TRBV9,TRBD1,CASSVSDRGFETQYF,TGTGCCAGCAGCGTCTCGGACAGGGGGTTCGAGACCCAGTACTTC